These T cell receptor beta chains were read from a single sample in a study of shared clonotypes between healthy human individuals. Sequencing was performed with immunoSEQ multiplex PCR; in TCRdb, only in-frame clones are kept and a portion is missing. The sample shows about 1 million clones, about 74% of them seen only once. Sequencing was done on a sample of memory CD4+ T cells sorted from blood. Receptors were obtained from a man between 18 and 35 years old in good health. CDR3s include the opening cysteine and the closing phenylalanine or tryptophan. A D gene is named only where the DNA matches it firmly. Clone size is given for some rows only: seen once, a few or many times, or a class if the clone is expanded.

clone_size j_call d_call v_call cdr3_nt cdr3_aa
few TRBJ1-4 TRBD1 TRBV10-3 TGTGCCATCAGTCGGGACAGGGGGGAAGGAAAACTGTTTTTT CAISRDRGEGKLFF
- TRBJ2-7 - TRBV7-2 TGTGCCAGCGCCGGGACTTTACCATCCTACGAGCAGTACTTC CASAGTLPSYEQYF
- TRBJ2-2 - TRBV5-8 TGTGCCAGCAGCTTGGTTCGGGGTCACACCGGGGAGCTGTTTTTT CASSLVRGHTGELFF
many TRBJ1-1 - TRBV10-1 TGCGCCAGCAGTGCTCGTCAGGGGCGCACTGAAGCTTTCTTT CASSARQGRTEAFF
- TRBJ1-5 - TRBV7-2 TGTGCCAGCCGTCGTGGGGGCTGGGATCAGCCCCAGCATTTT CASRRGGWDQPQHF
- TRBJ2-5 TRBD2 TRBV7-2 TGTGCCAGCAGCTCTACTAGCGGGGGCCGGGAGACCCAGTACTTC CASSSTSGGRETQYF
- TRBJ2-7 - TRBV15 TGTGCCACCAGCAGAGCGGGGACTTTGAGCTCCTACGAGCAGTACTTC CATSRAGTLSSYEQYF
- TRBJ2-5 TRBD2 TRBV7-3 TGTGCCAGCAGCTTAAGGAGGGGAGGGGAGACCCAGTACTTC CASSLRRGGETQYF
- TRBJ2-2 TRBD1 TRBV15 TGTGCCACCAGCGGACGCCGGGACAGCCGATACACCGGGGAGCTGTTTTTT CATSGRRDSRYTGELFF
- TRBJ1-2 - TRBV6-6 TGTGCCAGCACCCCCCGGGTAGGGGACTATGGCTACACCTTC CASTPRVGDYGYTF
- TRBJ1-4 TRBD1 TRBV9 TGTGCCAGCAGCCCAGGGGGTTATGGTGAAAAACTGTTTTTT CASSPGGYGEKLFF
- TRBJ2-2 TRBD1 TRBV11-2 TGTGCCAGCAGCTCCCTACAGGGGGGCACCGGGGAGCTGTTTTTT CASSSLQGGTGELFF
few TRBJ2-1 - TRBV18 TGTGCCAGCTCCCTACAGACCCGGAATGAGCAGTTCTTC CASSLQTRNEQFF
- TRBJ1-4 - TRBV27 TGTGCCAGCAGTTTAGACAGGAAAGGGGAAAAACTGTTTTTT CASSLDRKGEKLFF
- TRBJ2-5 TRBD2 TRBV7-2 TGTGCCAGCAGCCCGAATAGCGGGTGGGTCGAGACCCAGTACTTC CASSPNSGWVETQYF
once TRBJ1-2 TRBD1 TRBV6-5 TGTGCCAGCAGAAGACAGGGCACTAACTATGGCTACACCTTC CASRRQGTNYGYTF
- TRBJ1-2 - TRBV29-1 TGCAGCGCCGCAGAGGTCGACTATGGCTACACCTTC CSAAEVDYGYTF
- TRBJ2-7 - TRBV10-3 TGTGCCACGAGGGCCGCCTTCAGGGGAGGGGAGCAGTACTTC CATRAAFRGGEQYF
once TRBJ2-1 TRBD2 TRBV7-2 TGTGCCAGCAGCTTAGCTCGATTGGGACGGGGGGATGAGCAGTTCTTC CASSLARLGRGDEQFF
few TRBJ1-1 - TRBV18 TGTGCCAGCTCACCGTCGCTGGCGAACACTGAAGCTTTCTTT CASSPSLANTEAFF
- TRBJ2-1 TRBD2 TRBV6-5 TGTGCCAGCAGATCCAGCGGGAGTGAGCAGTTCTTC CASRSSGSEQFF
- TRBJ2-7 - TRBV5-5 TGTGCCAGCAGCCCGTCATCCTACGAGCAGTACTTC CASSPSSYEQYF
- TRBJ1-2 TRBD1 TRBV30 TGTGCCTGGAGCCAACAGGGGAACTATGGCTACACCTTC CAWSQQGNYGYTF
- TRBJ1-6 TRBD1 TRBV30 TGTGCCTGGACCACGACAGGGGACCATTCACCCCTCCACTTT CAWTTTGDHSPLHF
- TRBJ1-2 - TRBV5-1 TGCGCCAGCAGCCCCGGCGGGGACGGCGGGTATGGCTACACCTTC CASSPGGDGGYGYTF
few TRBJ1-2 - TRBV7-8 TGTGCCAGCAGCTTAGGTGGACCGGGAACGAACTATGGCTACACCTTC CASSLGGPGTNYGYTF
- TRBJ2-1 TRBD2 TRBV30 TGTGCCTGGAGTGTATCCCTAGCGGGGCAAGAGCAGTTCTTC CAWSVSLAGQEQFF
once TRBJ2-5 TRBD1 TRBV5-1 TGCGCCAGCAGCCGGACAGGAGACCAAGAGACCCAGTACTTC CASSRTGDQETQYF
- TRBJ2-2 TRBD2 TRBV5-4 TGTGCCAGCAGAGGGCCGGGACTAGCGGACACCGGGGAGCTGTTTTTT CASRGPGLADTGELFF
- TRBJ2-1 - TRBV2 TGTGCCAGCAAAGGGCGCGCGGGCGAGCAGTTCTTC CASKGRAGEQFF
- TRBJ2-7 - TRBV5-4 TGTGCCAGCAGCTCTACAGGGAAAGAGCAGTACTTC CASSSTGKEQYF
- TRBJ1-1 TRBD1 TRBV5-1 TGCGCCAGCAGCATCGCACAGGGGTGGGAAACTGAAGCTTTCTTT CASSIAQGWETEAFF
- TRBJ2-7 TRBD1 TRBV7-8 TGTGCCAGCAGCTTATCCGGGACAGGGACTTCCTACGAGCAGTACTTC CASSLSGTGTSYEQYF
- TRBJ2-7 - TRBV21-1 TGTGCCAGCGCGTCTCATATCGCAGGGAGCGAGCAGTACTTC CASASHIAGSEQYF
- TRBJ2-7 TRBD2 TRBV7-2 TGTGCCAGCAGCCCGCCGGGGGCGGGAGGGCACAACGAGCAGTACTTC CASSPPGAGGHNEQYF
- TRBJ2-6 - TRBV5-6 TGTGCCAGCAGCTTGCGCCGGGATGCCTCCAGGGCTGGGGCCAACGTCCTGACTTTC CASSLRRDASRAGANVLTF
- TRBJ1-2 - TRBV7-2 TGTGCCAGCAGCTTAGGCGGCGGCAGGACTAACTATGGCTACACCTTC CASSLGGGRTNYGYTF
- TRBJ2-5 - TRBV5-1 TGCGCCAGCAGAGAAACAGGGAACCAAGAGACCCAGTACTTC CASRETGNQETQYF
- TRBJ1-6 - TRBV18 TGTGCCAGCTCACCACGGCAGGGGAATAATTCACCCCTCCACTTT CASSPRQGNNSPLHF
few TRBJ2-7 TRBD2 TRBV6-6 TGTGCCAGCAGCCCGGGACTAGCGGGCGGGCAGTACTTC CASSPGLAGGQYF
- TRBJ1-5 - TRBV4-1 TGCGCCAGCAGCCGAGGGGGAGTGGGCAATCAGCCCCAGCATTTT CASSRGGVGNQPQHF
- TRBJ1-2 TRBD1 TRBV28 TGTGCCAGCAGTCCGCCGGGACAGACCTATGGCTACACCTTC CASSPPGQTYGYTF
- TRBJ1-3 - TRBV7-2 TGTGCCAGCAGCCGGGAAGGTGGAAACACCATATATTTT CASSREGGNTIYF
- TRBJ2-7 TRBD1 TRBV10-2 TGCGCCAGCAGTCCGGATGGGGGACAGGCCTACGAGCAGTACTTC CASSPDGGQAYEQYF
- TRBJ2-7 - TRBV7-9 TGTGCCAGCAGCTCCTTGCCGGGCACCGCATTATTTTTCGAGCAGTACTTC CASSSLPGTALFFEQYF
- TRBJ2-1 - TRBV25-1 TGTGCCAGCAGTAAGTCGCCCGGCAATGAGCAGTTCTTC CASSKSPGNEQFF
once TRBJ1-3 - TRBV9 TGTGCCAGCAGCCGACAGGTGACCTCTGGAAACACCATATATTTT CASSRQVTSGNTIYF
many TRBJ2-7 - TRBV19 TGTGCCAGTAGTATAGCCCGGGCGGGGACCTACGAGCAGTACTTC CASSIARAGTYEQYF
- TRBJ1-3 - TRBV18 TGTGCCAGCTCACCAAGTATCAGCCTCTCTGGAAACACCATATATTTT CASSPSISLSGNTIYF
- TRBJ2-5 - TRBV29-1 TGCAGCGTTGGAGGGGGAAGGGAGACCCAGTACTTC CSVGGGRETQYF
- TRBJ1-5 - TRBV19 TGTGCCAGTAGTATCGACTATAGCAATCAGCCCCAGCATTTT CASSIDYSNQPQHF
- TRBJ1-6 TRBD1 TRBV7-3 TGTGCCAGCAGCTCGGACAGGGGTAATTCACCCCTCCACTTT CASSSDRGNSPLHF
once TRBJ2-7 - TRBV9 TGTGCCAGCAGCGTAGCCGTCGGGGGGCAATACGAGCAGTACTTC CASSVAVGGQYEQYF
few TRBJ2-1 - TRBV5-6 TGTGCCAGCAGCTCCCGGGGGGCCGGAGATGAGCAGTTCTTC CASSSRGAGDEQFF
- TRBJ2-5 - TRBV10-3 TGTGCCATCAGTGAGTCGTTAGGCGGGCAAGAGACCCAGTACTTC CAISESLGGQETQYF
- TRBJ2-3 TRBD1 TRBV7-2 TGTGCCAGCAGCCCACGGCAGGGGGCAGATACGCAGTATTTT CASSPRQGADTQYF
- TRBJ1-1 - TRBV19 TGTGCCAGTGGGCTCCAGGAGGCCCCAGTTGCGGCTTTCTTT CASGLQEAPVAAFF